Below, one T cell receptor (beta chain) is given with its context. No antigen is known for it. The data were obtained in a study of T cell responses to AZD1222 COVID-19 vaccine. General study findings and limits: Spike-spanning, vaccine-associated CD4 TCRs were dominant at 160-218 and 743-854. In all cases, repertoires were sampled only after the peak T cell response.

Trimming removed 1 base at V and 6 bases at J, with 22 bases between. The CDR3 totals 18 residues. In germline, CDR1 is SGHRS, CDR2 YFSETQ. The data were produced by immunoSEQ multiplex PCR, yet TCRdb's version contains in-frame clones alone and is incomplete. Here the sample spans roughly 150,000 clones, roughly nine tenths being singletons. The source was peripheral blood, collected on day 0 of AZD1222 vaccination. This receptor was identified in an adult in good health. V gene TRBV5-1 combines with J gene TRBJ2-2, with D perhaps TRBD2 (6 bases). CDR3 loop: CASSLTGGVTSRAGELFF. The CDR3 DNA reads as TGCGCCAGCAGCTTGACCGGCGGCGTTACTAGCCGGGCCGGGGAGCTGTTTTTT.